Shown below are 6 T cell receptor beta chains from a single sample sequenced in a study of T cell responses to AZD1222 COVID-19 vaccine. Using immunoSEQ multiplex PCR, the repertoire was profiled, and TCRdb retains in-frame clones only, with some absent. The table shows approximately 150,000 clones, with about 94% occurring only once. Sample: peripheral blood, taken on day 0 of AZD1222 vaccination. All receptors derive from an adult in good health.

This chain connects TRBV10-3 to TRBJ1-1; D remains unclear. Trimming pared 3 bases from V and 3 bases from J, leaving 14 bases between. The length of the CDR3 is 15 residues. From germline, CDR1 is ENHRY and CDR2 SYGVKD. The CDR3: CAISEVGPGDTEAFF. The CDR3 coding sequence is TGTGCCATCAGTGAAGTCGGCCCTGGGGACACTGAAGCTTTCTTT.

The chain recombines TRBV30 with TRBJ2-2, with TRBD1 matching over 9 bases. Germline V gene lookup returns CDR1 GTSNPN and CDR2 SVGIG (reference sequence). This CDR3 contains 13 residues. V lost 5 bases to trimming and J lost 5 bases; unmatched junction nucleotides: 3. The DNA for the CDR3 is TGTGCCTGGCAGACAGGGGGTACCGGGGAGCTGTTTTTT. It codes for CAWQTGGTGELFF.

This chain links TRBV5-4 with TRBJ1-4, with TRBD1 identical over 7 bases. CDR3 length equals 14 residues. J lost 4 bases, V lost 7 bases, and 7 bases had no gene match. Germline V gene lookup returns CDR1 SGHNT and CDR2 YYREEE (reference sequence). The CDR3 spells CASRRQGYNEKLFF. In nucleotides, the CDR3 is TGTGCCAGCCGTAGACAGGGATATAATGAAAAACTGTTTTTT.

This CDR3 is CASGAQGPYGYTF. DNA for the CDR3: TGTGCCAGTGGGGCCCAGGGACCGTATGGCTACACCTTC. V and J are TRBV5-6 and TRBJ1-2; D is perhaps TRBD1 (5 bases). V shed 8 bases and J shed 5 bases, with 16 bases lying between them. This CDR3 has 13 residues. Germline values: CDR1 SGHDT, CDR2 YYEEEE.

Written as DNA, the CDR3 is TGTGCCAGCAGCTTATACGGGGGGATGAACACTGAAGCTTTCTTT. It specifies CASSLYGGMNTEAFF. This chain joins TRBV7-3 and TRBJ1-1; the D gene is possibly TRBD1 (5 bases). Germline-derived CDR1 and CDR2 are SGHTA and FQGTGA. The V and J ends lost 2 bases and 0 bases respectively, with 10 bases between them. The CDR3 is made up of 15 amino acids.

The chain employs TRBV18 and TRBJ1-1; TRBD1 aligns across 10 bases. The CDR3 has 17 residues. Germline V gene sequence: CDR1 KGHSH, CDR2 LQKENI. The trim removed 3 bases at V and 1 base at J, leaving 8 bases unmatched. The CDR3, as DNA: TGTGCCAGCTCACCTAAAGCGGGACAGGGGAAGAACACTGAAGCTTTCTTT. This gives the protein CASSPKAGQGKNTEAFF. The variable domain in full, with the rest retrieved from reference TRBV18 and TRBJ1-1, is NAGVMQNPRHLVRRRGQEARLRCSPMKGHSHVYWYRQLPEEGLKFMVYLQKENIIDESGMPKERFSAEFPKEGPSILRIQQVVRGDSAAYFCASSPKAGQGKNTEAFFGQGTRLTVV.